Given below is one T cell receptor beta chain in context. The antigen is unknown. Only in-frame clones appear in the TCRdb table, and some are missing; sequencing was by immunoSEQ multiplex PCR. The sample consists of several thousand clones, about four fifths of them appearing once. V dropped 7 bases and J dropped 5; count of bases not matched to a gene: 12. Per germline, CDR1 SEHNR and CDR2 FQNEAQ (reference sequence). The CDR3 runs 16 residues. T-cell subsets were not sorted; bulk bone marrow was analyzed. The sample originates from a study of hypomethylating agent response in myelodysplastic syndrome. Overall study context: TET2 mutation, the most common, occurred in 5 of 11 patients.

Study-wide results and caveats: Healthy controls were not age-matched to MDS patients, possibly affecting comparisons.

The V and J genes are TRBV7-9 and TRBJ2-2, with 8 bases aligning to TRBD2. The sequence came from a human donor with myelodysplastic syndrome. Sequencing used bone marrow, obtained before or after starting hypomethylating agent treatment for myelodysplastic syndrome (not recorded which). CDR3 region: CASTPPSGSQTGELFF. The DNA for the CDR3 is TGTGCCAGCACCCCCCCCAGCGGGAGTCAAACCGGGGAGCTGTTTTTT.